The source of this T cell receptor beta chain is a study of neurological immune-mediated disorders. Study summary: About 90% of the 34 multiple sclerosis patients had relapsing-remitting disease; 3 had secondary progressive. Points from the study as a whole: While HTLV-1-associated myelopathy showed the greatest TCR clonal expansion, multiple sclerosis showed the least, falling below healthy controls. Among 34 multiple sclerosis patients, phylogenetic grouping put the repertoires of 18 into a single related-CDR3 cluster, a possible signature.

The germline CDR1 and CDR2 sequences are MGHRA and YSYEKL. With 8 bases clipped from V and 4 bases from J, the junction kept 14 bases outside the gene matches. The length of the CDR3 is 16 residues. In its sample, this clonotype was seen many times. Its specificity is not known. Over 180 million TCR-beta sequences from 15-18 subjects were obtained in each sequencing run. TCRdb reanalysed the 5' RACE reads using MiXCR and keeps one entry per CDR3 protein. The sample lists 60,000 or so distinct CDR3 sequences; about 3.4% were seen once. The TCR comes from a woman in her sixties with multiple sclerosis. The V call is TRBV4-1, the J call TRBJ1-1; 9 bases line up with TRBD1. The sample consisted of PBMCs. CDR3 coding DNA: TGCGCCAGCCGAAAGTGGGGCGAGACAGGGGGCACTGAAGCTTTCTTT. The encoded protein is CASRKWGETGGTEAFF.